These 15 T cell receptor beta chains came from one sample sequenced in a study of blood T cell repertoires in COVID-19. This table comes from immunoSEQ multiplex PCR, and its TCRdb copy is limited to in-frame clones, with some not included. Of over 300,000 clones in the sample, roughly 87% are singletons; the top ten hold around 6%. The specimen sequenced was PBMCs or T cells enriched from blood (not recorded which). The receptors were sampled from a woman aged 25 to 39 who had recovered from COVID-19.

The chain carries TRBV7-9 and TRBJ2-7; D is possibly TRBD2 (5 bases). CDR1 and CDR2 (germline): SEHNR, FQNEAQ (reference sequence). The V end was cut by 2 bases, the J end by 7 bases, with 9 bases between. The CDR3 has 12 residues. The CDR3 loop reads CASSLSPGEQYF. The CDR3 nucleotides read TGTGCCAGCAGCTTAAGCCCGGGAGAGCAGTACTTC.

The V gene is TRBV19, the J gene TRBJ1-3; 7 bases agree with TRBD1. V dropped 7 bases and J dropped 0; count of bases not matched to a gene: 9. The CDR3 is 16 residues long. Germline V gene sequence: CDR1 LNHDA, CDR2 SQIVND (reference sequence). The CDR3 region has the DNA TGTGCCAGTACCGCCACAGGGGTTAACTCTGGAAACACCATATATTTT. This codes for CASTATGVNSGNTIYF.

The CDR3 coding sequence is TGTGCCAGCACCACCATCGGGAAGGGTGGGGTTGGCTACACCTTC. It is translated as CASTTIGKGGVGYTF. This rearrangement joins TRBV6-5 to TRBJ1-2; no firm D call. Trimming took 7 bases from V and 7 from J, leaving 22 bases between them. This CDR3 contains 15 residues. Looked up from germline, CDR1 is MNHEY and CDR2 is SVGAGI.

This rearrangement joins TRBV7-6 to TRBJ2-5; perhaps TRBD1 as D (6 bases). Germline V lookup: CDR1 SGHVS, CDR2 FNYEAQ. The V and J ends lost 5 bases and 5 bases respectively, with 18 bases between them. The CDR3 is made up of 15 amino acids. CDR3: CASSLPTGMGETQYF. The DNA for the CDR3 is TGTGCCAGCAGCCTACCTACAGGGATGGGTGAGACCCAGTACTTC.

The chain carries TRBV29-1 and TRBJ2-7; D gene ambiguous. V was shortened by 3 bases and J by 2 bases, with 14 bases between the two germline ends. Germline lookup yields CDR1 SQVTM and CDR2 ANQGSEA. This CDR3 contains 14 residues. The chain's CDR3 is CSVEGIPPPYEQYF. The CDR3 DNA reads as TGCAGCGTTGAGGGCATTCCTCCCCCCTACGAGCAGTACTTC.

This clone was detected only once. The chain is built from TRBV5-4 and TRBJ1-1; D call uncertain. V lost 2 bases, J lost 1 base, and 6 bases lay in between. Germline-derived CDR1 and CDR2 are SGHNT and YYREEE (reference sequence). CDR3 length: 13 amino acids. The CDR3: CASSFRQNTEAFF. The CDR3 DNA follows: TGTGCCAGCAGCTTCCGACAGAACACTGAAGCTTTCTTT.

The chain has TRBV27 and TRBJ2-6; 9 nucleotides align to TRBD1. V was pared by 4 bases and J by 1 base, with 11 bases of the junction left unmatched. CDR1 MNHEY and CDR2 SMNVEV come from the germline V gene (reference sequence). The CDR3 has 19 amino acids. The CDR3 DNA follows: TGTGCCAGCAGTTCCCTAGGGACAGGGCAAGGTTCTGGGGCCAACGTCCTGACTTTC. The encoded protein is CASSSLGTGQGSGANVLTF.

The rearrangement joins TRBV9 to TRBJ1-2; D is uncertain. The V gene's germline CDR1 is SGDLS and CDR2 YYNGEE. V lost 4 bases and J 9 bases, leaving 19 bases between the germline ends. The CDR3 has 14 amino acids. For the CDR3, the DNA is TGTGCCAGCAGCCCCGACACCCGCAGCTCACGCTACACCTTC. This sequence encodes CASSPDTRSSRYTF.

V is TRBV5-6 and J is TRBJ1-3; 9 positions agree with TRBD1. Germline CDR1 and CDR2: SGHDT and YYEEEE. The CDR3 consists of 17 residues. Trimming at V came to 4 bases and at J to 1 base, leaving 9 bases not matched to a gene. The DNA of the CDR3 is TGTGCCAGCAGCGCGGGGACAGGGAGAATTTCTGGAAACACCATATATTTT. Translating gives CASSAGTGRISGNTIYF.

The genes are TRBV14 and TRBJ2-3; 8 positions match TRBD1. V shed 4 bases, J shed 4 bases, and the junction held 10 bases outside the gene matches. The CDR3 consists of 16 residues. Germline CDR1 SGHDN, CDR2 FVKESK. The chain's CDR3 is CASSPRTGLRADTQYF. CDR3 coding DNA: TGTGCCAGCAGCCCAAGGACAGGGCTTCGGGCAGATACGCAGTATTTT. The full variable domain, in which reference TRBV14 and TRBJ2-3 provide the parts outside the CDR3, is EAGVTQFPSHSVIEKGQTVTLRCDPISGHDNLYWYRRVMGKEIKFLLHFVKESKQDESGMPNNRFLAERTGGTYSTLKVQPAELEDSGVYFCASSPRTGLRADTQYFGPGTRLTVL.

The CDR3 DNA reads TGTGCCATCAGTGAATCCGGGGGTAGCAATCAGCCCCAGCATTTT. Protein product: CAISESGGSNQPQHF. V and J are TRBV10-3 and TRBJ1-5; maybe TRBD1 (5 bases). The germline V gene encodes CDR1 ENHRY and CDR2 SYGVKD. V gave up 3 bases and J gave up 0 bases, with 9 bases separating them. The CDR3 loop spans 15 amino acids.

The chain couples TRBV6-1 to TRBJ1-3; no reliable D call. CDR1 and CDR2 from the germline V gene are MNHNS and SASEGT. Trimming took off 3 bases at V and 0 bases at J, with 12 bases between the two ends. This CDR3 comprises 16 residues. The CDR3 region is CASSDRRQSSGNTIYF. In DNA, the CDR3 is TGTGCCAGCAGTGATAGGAGGCAAAGCTCTGGAAACACCATATATTTT.

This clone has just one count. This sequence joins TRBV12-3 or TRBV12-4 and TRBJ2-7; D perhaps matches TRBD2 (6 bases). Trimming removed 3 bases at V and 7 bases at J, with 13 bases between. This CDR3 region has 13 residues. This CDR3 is CASSLLRAGEQYF. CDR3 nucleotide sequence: TGTGCCAGCAGTTTGCTCAGGGCGGGGGAGCAGTACTTC.

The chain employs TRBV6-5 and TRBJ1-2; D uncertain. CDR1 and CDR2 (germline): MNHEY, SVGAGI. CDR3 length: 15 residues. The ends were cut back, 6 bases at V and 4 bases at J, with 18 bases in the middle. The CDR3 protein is CASSPRSVFGYGYTF. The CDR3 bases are TGTGCCAGCAGCCCCAGGTCGGTATTTGGCTATGGCTACACCTTC.

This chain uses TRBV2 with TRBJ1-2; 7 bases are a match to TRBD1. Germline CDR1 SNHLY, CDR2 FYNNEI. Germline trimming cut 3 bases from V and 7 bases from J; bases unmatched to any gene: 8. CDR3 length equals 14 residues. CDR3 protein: CASSDGGGEFGYTF. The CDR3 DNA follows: TGTGCCAGCAGTGATGGAGGGGGCGAGTTTGGCTACACCTTC.